The 30 T cell receptor beta chains in this list originate from one sample, sequenced in a study of OX40 agonist ivuxolimab in advanced cancers. Data came from immunoSEQ multiplex PCR; TCRdb stores just in-frame clones and leaves some out. The sample contains 55,000 to 65,000 clones, approximately 82% of which appear only once. The starting material was CD4+ or CD8+ T cells sorted from blood, obtained in a trial of the OX40 agonist ivuxolimab. These receptors were taken from an adult with an advanced solid tumor such as melanoma, head and neck, liver or kidney cancer.

This clone was seen a few times. The chain is built from TRBV7-2 and TRBJ1-4; TRBD1 matches at 7 bases. Germline V gives CDR1 SGHTA, CDR2 FQGNSA. Trimming removed 6 bases from V and 5 bases from J; junction bases left unmatched: 9. The CDR3 totals 15 residues. The CDR3 spells CASSFSRGGNEKLFF. As DNA, the CDR3 is TGTGCCAGCAGTTTCTCCAGGGGGGGGAATGAAAAACTGTTTTTT. The full variable domain, completed using reference TRBV7-2 and TRBJ1-4, is GAGVSQSPSNKVTEKGKDVELRCDPISGHTALYWYRQSLGQGLEFLIYFQGNSAPDKSGLPSDRFSAERTGGSVSTLTIQRTQQEDSAVYLCASSFSRGGNEKLFFGSGTQLSVL.

This clone was counted once. The chain uses TRBV1 and TRBJ2-5. TRBV1 is assigned pseudogene status. There are 14 residues in the CDR3. The CDR3 sequence is CTSSQDGGQGTQYF. CDR3 bases: TGCACCAGCAGCCAAGATGGAGGTCAGGGGACCCAGTACTTC.

This clone is judged medium-sized. The chain couples TRBV7-2 to TRBJ1-3; perhaps TRBD1 as D (6 bases). The V gene lost 6 bases and the J gene lost 4 bases, with 16 bases spanning the gap. The germline gives CDR1 SGHTA, CDR2 FQGNSA. The CDR3 has 15 amino acids. CDR3 amino acids: CASSFVPGQGNTIYF. In DNA form, the CDR3 reads TGTGCCAGCAGTTTTGTCCCGGGACAAGGAAACACCATATATTTT.

A single count supports this clone. The chain recombines TRBV7-8 with TRBJ1-5; 11 positions agree with TRBD1. The CDR3 contains 15 residues. Germline trimming cut 5 bases from V and 5 bases from J; bases unmatched to any gene: 5. The germline V gene has CDR1 SGHVS and CDR2 FQNEAQ. The CDR3 region is CASSGRTGGYQPQHF. Written as DNA, the CDR3 is TGTGCCAGCAGCGGCCGGACAGGGGGCTATCAGCCCCAGCATTTT.

Remarks on this clone: This sample also contains other DNA sequences that code for the same CDR3. The genes are TRBV5-4 and TRBJ2-7; possible D gene TRBD1, 5 bases. There are 12 residues in the CDR3. Per germline, CDR1 SGHNT and CDR2 YYREEE (reference sequence). V lost 3 bases, J lost 4 bases, and 8 bases lay in between. The CDR3 nucleotides are TGTGCCAGCAGCTCTGACAGTTACGAGCAGTACTTC. Residues: CASSSDSYEQYF. Variable domain in full (rest from reference TRBV5-4 and TRBJ2-7): ETGVTQSPTHLIKTRGQQVTLRCSSQSGHNTVSWYQQALGQGPQFIFQYYREEENGRGNFPPRFSGLQFPNYSSELNVNALELDDSALYLCASSSDSYEQYFGPGTRLTVT.

The genes are TRBV30 and TRBJ2-1, with 10 bases lining up with TRBD1. Trimming took 2 bases from V and 7 from J; bases not matched to a gene: 5. The CDR3 runs to 14 residues. The germline V gene has CDR1 GTSNPN and CDR2 SVGIG (reference sequence). CDR3: CAWSPRTGGNEQFF. The DNA for the CDR3 is TGTGCCTGGAGTCCCAGGACAGGGGGGAATGAGCAGTTCTTC.

The table lists this clone with a few counts. The rearrangement links TRBV10-1 to TRBJ2-1, with a weak D call TRBD2 (5 bases). This CDR3 comprises 13 residues. Germline loops: CDR1 WNHNN, CDR2 SYGVQD (reference sequence). V lost 4 bases and J 8 bases, leaving 12 bases between the germline ends. CDR3 sequence: CASSGSGSDEQFF. The CDR3 DNA is TGCGCCAGCAGTGGATCAGGTAGCGATGAGCAGTTCTTC.

This clone was picked up one time. The chain has TRBV4-2 and TRBJ2-7; TRBD1 matches at 7 bases. The trim removed 5 bases at V and 9 bases at J, leaving 13 bases unmatched. Looked up from germline, CDR1 is LGHNA and CDR2 is YNFKEQ. This CDR3 has 14 amino acids. The CDR3 loop reads CASSLAGLRDRQYF. CDR3 DNA sequence: TGTGCCAGCAGCTTGGCCGGTTTAAGGGACAGGCAGTACTTC.

The chain has TRBV28 and TRBJ2-1; TRBD2 matches 8 bases. Germline V gene lookup returns CDR1 MDHEN and CDR2 SYDVKM. The ends lost 2 bases at V and 4 bases at J; junction bases unmatched: 10. This CDR3 spans 17 amino acids. The CDR3 region is CASSLPPGSGGYNEQFF. The CDR3 DNA is TGTGCCAGCAGTTTACCCCCGGGGAGCGGGGGTTACAATGAGCAGTTCTTC. Combining the CDR3 with reference TRBV28 and TRBJ2-1 gives the whole variable domain DVKVTQSSRYLVKRTGEKVFLECVQDMDHENMFWYRQDPGLGLRLIYFSYDVKMKEKGDIPEGYSVSREKKERFSLILESASTNQTSMYLCASSLPPGSGGYNEQFFGPGTRLTVL.

This clone was counted only a few times. The chain carries TRBV30 and TRBJ1-1, with D tentatively TRBD1 (5 bases). The CDR3 is 11 amino acids. Trimming took 1 base from V and 7 from J, leaving 7 bases between them. In germline, CDR1 is GTSNPN, CDR2 SVGIG (reference sequence). DNA of the CDR3: TGTGCCTGGAGTGGGGGGGGTGAAGCTTTCTTT. It translates to CAWSGGGEAFF.

This chain links TRBV19 with TRBJ2-1; D is perhaps TRBD1 (6 bases). Trimming removed 0 bases at V and 7 bases at J, with 13 bases between. The CDR3 sequence is 15 residues long. Germline V gene lookup returns CDR1 LNHDA and CDR2 SQIVND (reference sequence). CDR3 sequence (DNA): TGTGCCAGTAGTATAGAAGGGGGATCTCGAAATGAGCAGTTCTTC. Its protein is CASSIEGGSRNEQFF. Using reference TRBV19 and TRBJ2-1 for the parts outside the CDR3, the full variable domain is DGGITQSPKYLFRKEGQNVTLSCEQNLNHDAMYWYRQDPGQGLRLIYYSQIVNDFQKGDIAEGYSVSREKKESFPLTVTSAQKNPTAFYLCASSIEGGSRNEQFFGPGTRLTVL.

The genes are TRBV9 and TRBJ2-7; D is unresolved. The CDR3 consists of 15 residues. Germline V gene lookup returns CDR1 SGDLS and CDR2 YYNGEE. V was clipped by 6 bases and J by 2 bases, with 18 bases between them. The CDR3 DNA reads as TGTGCCAGCAAGGCCCCCCGGGCTTTCACCTACGAGCAGTACTTC. Amino acids: CASKAPRAFTYEQYF.

This clone has a single count. Compared with germline, one end of the junction differs, possibly owing to a read error. The rearrangement uses TRBV19 and TRBJ2-3; 9 positions match TRBD2. Germline CDR1 and CDR2: LNHDA and SQIVND (reference sequence). The CDR3 is 15 residues long. The CDR3 nucleotides read TGTGCCAGTAGTATAGATAGCGGGAGCATAGATACGCAGTATTTT. Amino acids: CASSIDSGSIDTQYF. The full variable domain, with the rest looked up from reference TRBV19 and TRBJ2-3, is DGGITQSPKYLFRKEGQNVTLSCEQNLNHDAMYWYRQDPGQGLRLIYYSQIVNDFQKGDIAEGYSVSREKKESFPLTVTSAQKNPTAFYLCASSIDSGSIDTQYFGPGTRLTVL.

The genes are TRBV7-9 and TRBJ2-7; TRBD1 might be the D (6 bases). This CDR3 has 16 residues. Germline V gene lookup returns CDR1 SEHNR and CDR2 FQNEAQ (reference sequence). V dropped 5 bases and J dropped 3 bases, with 20 bases sitting between them. CDR3 DNA: TGTGCCAGCAGCCCCACGGCACAGGGTGGTTACTACGAGCAGTACTTC. Amino acid sequence: CASSPTAQGGYYEQYF. Full variable domain (remainder filled in from reference TRBV7-9 and TRBJ2-7): DTGVSQNPRHKITKRGQNVTFRCDPISEHNRLYWYRQTLGQGPEFLTYFQNEAQLEKSRLLSDRFSAERPKGSFSTLEIQRTEQGDSAMYLCASSPTAQGGYYEQYFGPGTRLTVT.

The rearrangement uses TRBV5-1 and TRBJ2-3; 7 nucleotides agree with TRBD2. Trimming cost V 1 base and J 5 bases; bases outside gene matches: 4. This CDR3 is built from 14 residues. The V gene's germline CDR1 is SGHRS and CDR2 YFSETQ. The chain's CDR3 is CASSLREGGDTQYF. The CDR3 bases are TGCGCCAGCAGCTTGAGGGAGGGAGGAGATACGCAGTATTTT. Looking up the rest from reference TRBV5-1 and TRBJ2-3 gives the full variable domain: KAGVTQTPRYLIKTRGQQVTLSCSPISGHRSVSWYQQTPGQGLQFLFEYFSETQRNKGNFPGRFSGRQFSNSRSEMNVSTLELGDSALYLCASSLREGGDTQYFGPGTRLTVL.

The chain joins TRBV29-1 to TRBJ2-1; 8 nucleotides match TRBD2. CDR1 is SQVTM, CDR2 ANQGSEA, per germline. The CDR3 is made up of 14 amino acids. After removal of 4 bases from V and 1 base from J, the junction contained 3 bases not matched to a gene. CDR3 sequence: CSVGREGSYNEQFF. The CDR3 DNA reads TGCAGCGTTGGACGGGAGGGATCCTACAATGAGCAGTTCTTC.

This CDR3 reads CASSLNESNRGNQPQHF. In nucleotides, the CDR3 is TGTGCCAGCAGCTTAAACGAGTCGAATCGAGGCAATCAGCCCCAGCATTTT. This chain joins TRBV7-3 and TRBJ1-5; D unresolved. Trimming shortened V by 1 base and J by 2 bases, and 15 bases separated the two germline ends. Germline values: CDR1 SGHTA, CDR2 FQGTGA. The CDR3 extends over 17 amino acids. The full variable domain, with the rest looked up from reference TRBV7-3 and TRBJ1-5, is GAGVSQTPSNKVTEKGKYVELRCDPISGHTALYWYRQSLGQGPEFLIYFQGTGAADDSGLPNDRFFAVRPEGSVSTLKIQRTERGDSAVYLCASSLNESNRGNQPQHFGDGTRLSIL.

This clone was detected a few times. The chain carries TRBV29-1 and TRBJ1-2, with D hard to call. The length of the CDR3 is 11 residues. Germline CDR1 is SQVTM and CDR2 is ANQGSEA. V was trimmed by 6 bases and J by 6 bases, leaving 11 bases between them. In DNA form, the CDR3 reads TGCAGCGTAGAAAGAGGGCATGGCTACACCTTC. Translating it yields CSVERGHGYTF.

A few counts support this clone. The rearrangement uses TRBV30 and TRBJ2-1; TRBD1 aligns across 9 bases. This CDR3 contains 13 residues. CDR1 is GTSNPN and CDR2 is SVGIG in the germline V gene (reference sequence). After removal of 8 bases from V and 4 bases from J, the junction contained 6 bases not matched to a gene. The CDR3 loop is CAAQGALYNEQFF. As DNA, the CDR3 is TGTGCCGCACAGGGGGCACTATACAATGAGCAGTTCTTC.

The V call is TRBV18, the J call TRBJ1-5; TRBD1 might be the D (5 bases). The germline V gene encodes CDR1 KGHSH and CDR2 LQKENI. The length of the CDR3 is 14 residues. Trimming pared 3 bases from V and 7 bases from J, leaving 13 bases between. For the CDR3, the DNA is TGTGCCAGCTCACCTGGGCGGGACGCACAGCCCCAGCATTTT. This translates into CASSPGRDAQPQHF. The full variable domain, with the rest looked up from reference TRBV18 and TRBJ1-5, is NAGVMQNPRHLVRRRGQEARLRCSPMKGHSHVYWYRQLPEEGLKFMVYLQKENIIDESGMPKERFSAEFPKEGPSILRIQQVVRGDSAAYFCASSPGRDAQPQHFGDGTRLSIL.

This chain joins TRBV5-1 and TRBJ2-3; 10 positions agree with TRBD2. This CDR3 has 16 amino acids. Germline V gene sequence: CDR1 SGHRS, CDR2 YFSETQ. V lost 0 bases, J lost 1 base, and 2 bases stayed unmatched. CDR3 bases: TGCGCCAGCAGCTTGGGGGGGACTAGCGGCACAGATACGCAGTATTTT. Residues: CASSLGGTSGTDTQYF.

This chain connects TRBV29-1 to TRBJ2-1; TRBD2 might be the D (6 bases). CDR1 is SQVTM and CDR2 is ANQGSEA in the germline V gene. CDR3 length equals 12 residues. V gave up 6 bases and J gave up 10 bases, with 16 bases separating them. CDR3: CSVQEGAGEQFF. In DNA, the CDR3 is TGCAGCGTCCAGGAGGGAGCAGGCGAGCAGTTCTTC.

This rearrangement joins TRBV7-3 to TRBJ2-3; D unclear. The CDR3 totals 14 residues. The germline V gene encodes CDR1 SGHTA and CDR2 FQGTGA. V was cut by 0 bases and J by 1 base, with 5 bases left in between. CDR3 in amino acids: CASSLTRGTDTQYF. The CDR3 bases are TGTGCCAGCAGCTTAACTAGGGGCACAGATACGCAGTATTTT.

V and J are TRBV19 and TRBJ2-7, with 10 bases matching TRBD1. V lost 3 bases to trimming and J lost 0 bases; unmatched junction nucleotides: 11. The germline CDR1 and CDR2 sequences are LNHDA and SQIVND (reference sequence). The CDR3 extends over 18 amino acids. The CDR3: CASSIGDRGRGGSYEQYF. The CDR3, as DNA: TGTGCCAGTAGTATTGGGGACAGGGGAAGGGGCGGCTCCTACGAGCAGTACTTC.

This clone was recorded a few times. Mismatch with germline at one junction end may stem from a read error. Other DNA sequences from this sample encode an identical CDR3 as well. This chain links TRBV15 with TRBJ2-3; unclear D gene. There are 15 residues in the CDR3. CDR1 LNHNV and CDR2 YYDKDF come from the germline V gene (reference sequence). The CDR3: CATSGERGSTDTQYF. The CDR3, as DNA: TGTGCCACCAGCGGAGAACGTGGGAGCACAGATACGCAGTATTTT.

This chain connects TRBV18 to TRBJ2-7; TRBD1 agrees at 8 bases. V lost 2 bases to trimming and J lost 5 bases; unmatched junction nucleotides: 5. The germline V gene has CDR1 KGHSH and CDR2 LQKENI. CDR3 length: 14 amino acids. CDR3 region: CASSPEDRAHEQYF. CDR3 nucleotides: TGTGCCAGCTCACCAGAGGACAGGGCTCACGAGCAGTACTTC.

The chain couples TRBV7-2 to TRBJ1-4, with D perhaps TRBD1 (5 bases). The V end lost 5 bases, the J end lost 7 bases, and 14 bases lay between the germline ends. The CDR3 sequence is 14 residues long. Germline values: CDR1 SGHTA, CDR2 FQGNSA. Here the CDR3 reads CASSPDTGSEKLFF. Written as DNA, the CDR3 is TGTGCCAGCAGCCCGGACACGGGATCTGAAAAACTGTTTTTT.

This rearrangement joins TRBV28 to TRBJ2-5, with D perhaps TRBD1 or TRBD2 (6 bases each). Germline values: CDR1 MDHEN, CDR2 SYDVKM. V shed 5 bases and J shed 10 bases, with 20 bases lying between them. This CDR3 spans 14 amino acids. CDR3 loop: CASSRPGGLGGQYF. The CDR3 DNA sequence: TGTGCCAGCAGTCGACCCGGGGGCCTTGGGGGCCAGTACTTC.

The CDR3 spells CAWSAPGTQETQYF. The CDR3 coding sequence is TGTGCCTGGAGCGCCCCCGGGACCCAAGAGACCCAGTACTTC. This chain links TRBV30 with TRBJ2-5, with D perhaps given as TRBD1 or TRBD2 (5 bases each). Germline values: CDR1 GTSNPN, CDR2 SVGIG (reference sequence). The CDR3 is made up of 14 amino acids. V lost 3 bases, J lost 1 base, and 12 bases lay in between.

The chain combines TRBV5-1 with TRBJ2-1, with unresolved D. V was pared by 0 bases and J by 9 bases, with 16 bases between. CDR3 length: 15 residues. Germline V gene lookup returns CDR1 SGHRS and CDR2 YFSETQ. The DNA for the CDR3 is TGCGCCAGCAGCTTGGGGGTAACCGTGGGCGGTGAGCAGTTCTTC. It translates to CASSLGVTVGGEQFF.